This T cell receptor (beta chain) was identified in a study of post-analysis software for immune sequencing data. The CDR3 sequence is 12 residues long. Germline CDR1 SGHAT, CDR2 FQNNGV. The ends were cut back, 6 bases at V and 5 bases at J, with 11 bases in the middle. Overall study results and limits: Comparison of patients with controls showed four or five TRBV segments more frequent in patients, TRBV5-6, TRBV5-1 and TRBV20-1 among them.

The TCR beta cDNA libraries carried unique molecular identifiers. MiXCR, applied by TCRdb to the PCR reads, yields one record per CDR3 protein. This sample has fewer than 850,000 distinct CDR3 sequences, with 25% to 30% found just once. This clonotype was detected only a few times. The target antigen is unknown. Sequencing used blood. The gene calls are TRBV11-2 and TRBJ2-7; weak D call: TRBD2 (6 bases). This clonotype originated in a girl aged 10 to 17 with multiple sclerosis. CDR3 protein: CASRQGRNEQYF. The CDR3 bases are TGTGCCAGCAGGCAAGGGAGGAACGAGCAGTACTTC.